The 18 T cell receptor beta chains presented below share a single source sample, sequenced in a study of blood T cell repertoires in COVID-19. Sequencing was performed with immunoSEQ multiplex PCR; in TCRdb, only in-frame clones are kept and a portion is missing. The sample consists of 170,000 or so clones, 88% of them appearing once. The sample taken for sequencing was PBMCs or T cells enriched from blood (not recorded which). The source is a young woman who had recovered from COVID-19.

This clone was counted once. CDR3 loop: CASSLFLRSNQPQHF. DNA for the CDR3: TGTGCCAGCAGCCTCTTTTTACGGAGCAATCAGCCCCAGCATTTT. The chain links TRBV5-6 to TRBJ1-5; D gene uncertain. Germline V gene lookup returns CDR1 SGHDT and CDR2 YYEEEE. CDR3 size: 15 residues. Trimming took off 4 bases at V and 1 base at J, with 12 bases between the two ends.

This clone was recorded only once. The rearrangement links TRBV7-3 to TRBJ2-7; possible D gene TRBD2, 5 bases. V was trimmed by 5 bases and J by 7 bases, leaving 15 bases between them. The CDR3 runs to 13 residues. Germline CDR1 SGHTA, CDR2 FQGTGA. The CDR3 bases are TGTGCCAGCAGCGCCCACGGGGATCGGGAGCAGTACTTC. Amino acids: CASSAHGDREQYF.

The genes are TRBV11-2 and TRBJ1-6; D remains ambiguous. V lost 3 bases and J lost 3, with 12 bases in between. The CDR3 totals 16 residues. CDR1 is SGHAT and CDR2 is FQNNGV in the germline V gene. CDR3 in amino acids: CASSLTGIVYNSPLHF. The CDR3 bases are TGTGCCAGCAGCTTGACCGGGATCGTCTATAATTCACCCCTCCACTTT.

The chain combines TRBV10-2 with TRBJ1-2; the match to TRBD1 covers 8 bases. The germline gives CDR1 WSHSY, CDR2 SAAADI. With V trimmed by 4 bases and J by 5 bases, 6 bases remained unmatched. CDR3 length equals 14 residues. CDR3 in DNA: TGCGCCAGCAGTGTAGCCAGGGACAGGTATGGCTACACCTTC. Translating gives CASSVARDRYGYTF.

This clone has just one count. The chain carries TRBV6-2 or TRBV6-3 and TRBJ1-2, with TRBD1 identical over 8 bases. Trimming cost V 5 bases and J 8 bases; bases outside gene matches: 10. The CDR3 is made up of 14 amino acids. Germline lookup yields CDR1 MNHEY and CDR2 SVGEGT. CDR3 nucleotide sequence: TGTGCCAGCAGTGACGCCGGACAGGGCGGCGGCTACACCTTC. Translated, it gives CASSDAGQGGGYTF.

This clone occurred once. This chain connects TRBV19 to TRBJ2-7; 11 positions agree with TRBD1. The CDR3 consists of 15 residues. V lost 4 bases, J lost 2 bases, and 4 bases stayed unmatched. Germline V CDR1 and CDR2: LNHDA, SQIVND (reference sequence). CDR3 sequence (DNA): TGTGCCAGTAGTACAGGACAGGGGGCTCCCTACGAGCAGTACTTC. It translates to CASSTGQGAPYEQYF.

This clone has just a few counts. The V and J genes are TRBV28 and TRBJ1-5, with TRBD1 matching 9 bases. Looked up from germline, CDR1 is MDHEN and CDR2 is SYDVKM. The CDR3 has 15 amino acids. Trimming at V came to 6 bases and at J to 4 bases, leaving 7 bases not matched to a gene. The CDR3 here is CASRVQGAGNQPQHF. The CDR3 region has the DNA TGTGCCAGCAGAGTACAGGGGGCGGGAAATCAGCCCCAGCATTTT.

The CDR3 bases are TGTGCCAGTAGTATAGGAGGAGGGGGCAGGAGGACCGGGGAGCTGTTTTTT. This gives the protein CASSIGGGGRRTGELFF. The chain employs TRBV19 and TRBJ2-2; the D gene is possibly TRBD1 (7 bases). CDR3 length equals 17 residues. Trimming pared 1 base from V and 5 bases from J, leaving 17 bases between. The germline V gene encodes CDR1 LNHDA and CDR2 SQIVND (reference sequence).

The chain carries TRBV19 and TRBJ2-2; tentative D call: TRBD2 (6 bases). The CDR3 length is 14 residues. Trimming took 7 bases from V and 2 from J, leaving 11 bases between them. The germline gives CDR1 LNHDA, CDR2 SQIVND (reference sequence). CDR3 sequence: CASTWDSNTGELFF. CDR3 coding DNA: TGTGCCAGTACTTGGGACTCCAACACCGGGGAGCTGTTTTTT.

This clone was picked up one time. The V call is TRBV5-6, the J call TRBJ1-5; 10 bases match TRBD1. V was clipped by 5 bases and J by 0 bases; unmatched bases: 5. This CDR3 has 16 residues. Germline loops: CDR1 SGHDT, CDR2 YYEEEE. In DNA form, the CDR3 reads TGTGCCAGCAGGAAAAGGACAGGGGGTAGCAATCAGCCCCAGCATTTT. Its protein is CASRKRTGGSNQPQHF. Full variable domain (missing parts from reference TRBV5-6 and TRBJ1-5): DAGVTQSPTHLIKTRGQQVTLRCSPKSGHDTVSWYQQALGQGPQFIFQYYEEEERQRGNFPDRFSGHQFPNYSSELNVNALLLGDSALYLCASRKRTGGSNQPQHFGDGTRLSIL.

The rearrangement links TRBV4-1 to TRBJ2-3; TRBD2 matches at 12 bases. V shed 2 bases, J shed 1 base, and the junction held 7 bases outside the gene matches. Germline V lookup: CDR1 MGHRA, CDR2 YSYEKL. The CDR3 totals 18 residues. The chain's CDR3 is CASSQLTSGSFGTDTQYF. CDR3 coding DNA: TGCGCCAGCAGCCAACTGACTAGCGGGAGTTTCGGCACAGATACGCAGTATTTT.

The rearrangement uses TRBV4-3 and TRBJ2-5; 10 nucleotides agree with TRBD2. Per the germline V gene, CDR1 is LGHNA and CDR2 is YSLEER. V shed 0 bases, J shed 5 bases, and the junction held 6 bases outside the gene matches. CDR3 length equals 16 residues. As DNA, the CDR3 is TGCGCCAGCAGCCAAGATCCTAGCGGGGGCAGTGAGACCCAGTACTTC. It specifies CASSQDPSGGSETQYF.

V usage is TRBV11-3 and J usage is TRBJ2-6; TRBD1 matches at 9 bases. This CDR3 has 17 amino acids. V shed 5 bases and J 2 bases; nucleotides not matched to a gene: 7. Per the germline V gene, CDR1 is SGHNT and CDR2 is YENEEA. CDR3 DNA sequence: TGTGCCAGCAGCCCCGGACAGGGGCGAACTGGGGCCAACGTCCTGACTTTC. Translating it yields CASSPGQGRTGANVLTF.

V gene TRBV24-1 combines with J gene TRBJ2-1; D possibly corresponds to TRBD1 (6 bases). The CDR3 sequence is 16 residues long. The V end was cut by 7 bases, the J end by 7 bases, with 22 bases between. Germline V lookup: CDR1 KGHDR, CDR2 SFDVKD. CDR3 protein: CATSAFGGIGGNEQFF. The CDR3 nucleotides read TGTGCCACCAGCGCATTTGGGGGCATTGGTGGGAATGAGCAGTTCTTC.

This clone was recorded only once. The chain combines TRBV11-2 with TRBJ1-2; D may be TRBD1 (5 bases). The germline V gene encodes CDR1 SGHAT and CDR2 FQNNGV. This CDR3 has 14 residues. V was cut by 5 bases and J by 3 bases, with 13 bases left in between. The CDR3 bases are TGTGCCAGCAGCCAAGACCTAGGGGACTATGGCTACACCTTC. This translates into CASSQDLGDYGYTF.

This clone was counted between two and nine times. This chain connects TRBV28 to TRBJ2-1; tentative D call: TRBD2 (6 bases). V lost 2 bases to trimming and J lost 1 base, with 12 bases between them. The CDR3 spans 16 residues. CDR1 MDHEN and CDR2 SYDVKM come from the germline V gene. The CDR3 loop is CASSLGGVGSYNEQFF. The CDR3 DNA reads TGTGCCAGCAGTTTAGGAGGGGTTGGGTCCTACAATGAGCAGTTCTTC. The entire variable domain, with the rest obtained from reference TRBV28 and TRBJ2-1, is as follows: DVKVTQSSRYLVKRTGEKVFLECVQDMDHENMFWYRQDPGLGLRLIYFSYDVKMKEKGDIPEGYSVSREKKERFSLILESASTNQTSMYLCASSLGGVGSYNEQFFGPGTRLTVL.

The chain is built from TRBV29-1 and TRBJ2-7, with D tentatively TRBD1 (5 bases). Trimming removed 5 bases at V and 0 bases at J, with 11 bases between. The CDR3 contains 13 residues. Germline V gene data show CDR1 as SQVTM and CDR2 as ANQGSEA. CDR3 sequence (DNA): TGCAGCGTTCGAGACAGTCTCTCCTACGAGCAGTACTTC. Its protein product is CSVRDSLSYEQYF.

This chain uses TRBV28 with TRBJ1-4; 9 nucleotides line up with TRBD1. Trimming removed 11 bases from V and 4 bases from J; junction bases left unmatched: 5. The CDR3 spans 13 residues. Germline assignment: CDR1 MDHEN and CDR2 SYDVKM. The CDR3 spells CAGRTGVNEKLFF. The CDR3, as DNA: TGTGCCGGACGGACAGGGGTTAATGAAAAACTGTTTTTT.